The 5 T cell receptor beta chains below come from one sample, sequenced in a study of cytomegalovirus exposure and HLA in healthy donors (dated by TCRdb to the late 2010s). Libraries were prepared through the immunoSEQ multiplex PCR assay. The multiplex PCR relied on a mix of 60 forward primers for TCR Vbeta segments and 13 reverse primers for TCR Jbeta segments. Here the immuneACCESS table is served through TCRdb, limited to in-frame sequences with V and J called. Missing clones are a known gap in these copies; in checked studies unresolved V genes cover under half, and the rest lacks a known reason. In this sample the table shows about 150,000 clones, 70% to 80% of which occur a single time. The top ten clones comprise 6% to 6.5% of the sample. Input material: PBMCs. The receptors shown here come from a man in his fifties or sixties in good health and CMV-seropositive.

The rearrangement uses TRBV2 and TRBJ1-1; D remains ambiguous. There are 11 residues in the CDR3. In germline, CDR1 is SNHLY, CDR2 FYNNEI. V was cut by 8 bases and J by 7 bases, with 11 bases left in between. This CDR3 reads CASPGTDEAFF. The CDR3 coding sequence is TGTGCCAGCCCGGGTACTGATGAAGCTTTCTTT. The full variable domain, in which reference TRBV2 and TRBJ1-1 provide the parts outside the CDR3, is EPEVTQTPSHQVTQMGQEVILRCVPISNHLYFYWYRQILGQKVEFLVSFYNNEISEKSEIFDDQFSVERPDGSNFTLKIRSTKLEDSAMYFCASPGTDEAFFGQGTRLTVV.

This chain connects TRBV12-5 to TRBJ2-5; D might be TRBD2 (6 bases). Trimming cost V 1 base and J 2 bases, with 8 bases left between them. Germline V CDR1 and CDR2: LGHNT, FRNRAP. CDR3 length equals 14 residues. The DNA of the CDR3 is TGTGCTAGTGGTTTGGGGGGACTTCAAGAGACCCAGTACTTC. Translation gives CASGLGGLQETQYF. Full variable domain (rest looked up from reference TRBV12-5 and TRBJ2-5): DARVTQTPRHKVTEMGQEVTMRCQPILGHNTVFWYRQTMMQGLELLAYFRNRAPLDDSGMPKDRFSAEMPDATLATLKIQPSEPRDSAVYFCASGLGGLQETQYFGPGTRLLVL.

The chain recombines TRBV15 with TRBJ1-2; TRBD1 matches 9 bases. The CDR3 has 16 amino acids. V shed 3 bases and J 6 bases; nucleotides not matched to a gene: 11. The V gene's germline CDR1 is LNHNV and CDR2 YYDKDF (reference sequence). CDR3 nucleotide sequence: TGTGCCACCAGCAGGGACAATTCCGGGACAGGGAATGGCTACACCTTC. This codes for CATSRDNSGTGNGYTF.

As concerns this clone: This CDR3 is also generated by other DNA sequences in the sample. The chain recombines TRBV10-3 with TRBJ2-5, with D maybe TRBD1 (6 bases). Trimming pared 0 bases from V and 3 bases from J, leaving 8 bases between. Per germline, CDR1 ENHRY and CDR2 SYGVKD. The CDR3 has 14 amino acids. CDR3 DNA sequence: TGTGCCATCAGTGAGTCCAGGACAGAAGAGACCCAGTACTTC. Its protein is CAISESRTEETQYF.

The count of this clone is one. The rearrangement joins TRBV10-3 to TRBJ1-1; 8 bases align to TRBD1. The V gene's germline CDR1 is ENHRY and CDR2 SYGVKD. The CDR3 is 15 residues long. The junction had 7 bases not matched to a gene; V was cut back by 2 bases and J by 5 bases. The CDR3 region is CAISEGQGGRTEAFF. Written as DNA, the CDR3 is TGTGCCATCAGTGAGGGACAGGGAGGTAGGACTGAAGCTTTCTTT.